These 8 T cell receptor beta chains originate from one sample sequenced in a study of OX40 agonist ivuxolimab in advanced cancers. The library was generated by the immunoSEQ multiplex PCR assay. TCRdb took over this immuneACCESS table, retaining in-frame rearrangements with V and J assigned. Such tables are incomplete; in checked studies, under half of the missing clones stem from an unresolved V gene, and the remainder is unexplained. This sample comprises around 30,000 clones, around 90% of them detected only once. The top ten clonotypes cover roughly 25% of the sample. The sequencing used CD4+ or CD8+ T cells sorted from blood, collected in a trial of the OX40 agonist ivuxolimab. The receptor set was obtained from an adult with an advanced solid tumor such as melanoma, head and neck, liver or kidney cancer.

The V and J genes are TRBV7-8 and TRBJ2-2; D is possibly TRBD2 (5 bases). CDR3 size: 14 residues. Germline CDR1 is SGHVS and CDR2 is FQNEAQ. The V end lost 3 bases, the J end lost 7 bases, and 12 bases lay between the germline ends. CDR3 loop: CASSFGPGIGELFF. The CDR3 coding sequence is TGTGCCAGCAGCTTCGGACCGGGGATCGGGGAGCTGTTTTTT. The full variable domain, rest sourced from reference TRBV7-8 and TRBJ2-2, is GAGVSQSPRYKVAKRGQDVALRCDPISGHVSLFWYQQALGQGPEFLTYFQNEAQLDKSGLPSDRFFAERPEGSVSTLKIQRTQQEDSAVYLCASSFGPGIGELFFGEGSRLTVL.

The chain carries TRBV5-6 and TRBJ1-1; no clear D gene. CDR3 length equals 12 residues. Between the trimmed V and J ends, which lost 3 bases and 3 bases, there was a span of 6 bases. Germline V CDR1 and CDR2: SGHDT, YYEEEE. DNA for the CDR3: TGTGCCAGCAGCTGGTCGGACACTGAAGCTTTCTTT. This codes for CASSWSDTEAFF.

The chain has TRBV5-1 and TRBJ2-1; 9 bases line up with TRBD2. J lost 2 bases, V lost 2 bases, and 2 bases had no gene match. The germline V gene encodes CDR1 SGHRS and CDR2 YFSETQ. The CDR3 contains 15 residues. The chain's CDR3 is CASSFSGSTYNEQFF. The CDR3 DNA reads TGCGCCAGCAGCTTTAGCGGGAGCACCTACAATGAGCAGTTCTTC.

This chain joins TRBV2 and TRBJ2-7, with D maybe TRBD1 (6 bases). The CDR3 has 15 residues. The V gene's germline CDR1 is SNHLY and CDR2 FYNNEI. V was pared by 7 bases and J by 1 base, with 17 bases between. The CDR3 nucleotides are TGTGCCAGCAAAGGGGGACGGTCCCCTTCCTACGAGCAGTACTTC. It encodes CASKGGRSPSYEQYF.

The V and J genes are TRBV19 and TRBJ2-1; D could derive from TRBD1 or TRBD2 (5 bases each). Germline values: CDR1 LNHDA, CDR2 SQIVND (reference sequence). The ends were cut back, 2 bases at V and 10 bases at J, with 12 bases in the middle. The CDR3 is 13 amino acids. In nucleotides, the CDR3 is TGTGCCAGTAGTATAACGGGACCAGGCGAGCAGTTCTTC. Its protein product is CASSITGPGEQFF.

This chain joins TRBV29-1 and TRBJ2-2, with unresolved D. The germline CDR1 and CDR2 sequences are SQVTM and ANQGSEA. Deletions cut 6 bases from V and 4 bases from J, with 15 bases between. The CDR3 length is 14 residues. The CDR3 region is CSVQMVTPTGELFF. The CDR3 DNA reads TGCAGCGTCCAAATGGTAACCCCCACCGGGGAGCTGTTTTTT.

V and J are TRBV29-1 and TRBJ2-1; TRBD1 is a possible D gene (5 bases). V was trimmed by 0 bases and J by 9 bases, leaving 15 bases between them. The CDR3 is 14 residues long. CDR1 SQVTM and CDR2 ANQGSEA come from the germline V gene. CDR3 coding DNA: TGCAGCGTTGAAGATCCCAGGGATGAACGTGAGCAGTTCTTC. Protein sequence: CSVEDPRDEREQFF.

The V call is TRBV9, the J call TRBJ2-5; 7 bases are shared with TRBD1. The CDR3 extends over 14 amino acids. Germline values: CDR1 SGDLS, CDR2 YYNGEE. J gave up 5 bases and V 3 bases, and 7 bases lay outside the gene matches. The CDR3 sequence: CASSAYTGAETQYF. CDR3 bases: TGTGCCAGCAGCGCCTACACAGGGGCGGAGACCCAGTACTTC.